This T cell receptor (beta chain) stems from a study of T cells of healthy individuals. TCRdb ran MiXCR on the 5' RACE reads and lists one entry per CDR3 protein. The sample yields about 82,000 distinct CDR3 sequences, about 5% seen once. This CDR3 comprises 16 residues. V was shortened by 1 base and J by 0 bases, with 10 bases between the two germline ends. Germline V gene lookup returns CDR1 MGHRA and CDR2 YSYEKL. This clonotype has a count of ten or more. This chain uses TRBV4-1 with TRBJ2-1; D remains unclear. The source of this sequence is a female donor in good health. CDR3 region: CASSQVNLVSYNEQFF. CDR3 nucleotides: TGCGCCAGCAGCCAAGTAAATTTGGTCTCCTACAATGAGCAGTTCTTC.